Following are 2 T cell receptor beta chains from one sample sequenced in a study of CD8 T cells in ankylosing spondylitis. TCRdb redid the calling of the 5' RACE reads with MiXCR, one entry per CDR3 protein. The sample gives more than 150,000 distinct CDR3 sequences, around 10% of which show up once; approximately 32% is in the top ten. The specimen was blood, either unsorted or a sorted T cell fraction (not recorded which). Receptors were obtained from a male donor with ankylosing spondylitis or in good health (not recorded which).

This clonotype was counted many times. A much larger clonotype is one base distant, so this may be a read error. The chain carries TRBV24-1 and TRBJ2-1; tentative D call: TRBD2 (5 bases). V lost 0 bases and J 7 bases, leaving 18 bases between the germline ends. CDR1 is KGHDR and CDR2 is SFDVKD in the germline V gene. This CDR3 is built from 17 residues. The DNA for the CDR3 is TGTGCCACCAGTGATTTGCCCAGCGGCCAGAGTGGGAATGAGCAGTTCTTC. Protein product: CATSDLPSGQSGNEQFF.

This clonotype was picked up many times. The chain couples TRBV3-1 to TRBJ2-5; D ambiguous. The CDR3 runs 13 residues. Germline values: CDR1 LGHDT, CDR2 YNNKEL (reference sequence). The V end lost 4 bases, the J end lost 4 bases, and 10 bases lay between the germline ends. The CDR3 DNA reads as TGTGCCAGCAGCCGCCTCCTAGGAGAGACCCAGTACTTC. It specifies CASSRLLGETQYF.